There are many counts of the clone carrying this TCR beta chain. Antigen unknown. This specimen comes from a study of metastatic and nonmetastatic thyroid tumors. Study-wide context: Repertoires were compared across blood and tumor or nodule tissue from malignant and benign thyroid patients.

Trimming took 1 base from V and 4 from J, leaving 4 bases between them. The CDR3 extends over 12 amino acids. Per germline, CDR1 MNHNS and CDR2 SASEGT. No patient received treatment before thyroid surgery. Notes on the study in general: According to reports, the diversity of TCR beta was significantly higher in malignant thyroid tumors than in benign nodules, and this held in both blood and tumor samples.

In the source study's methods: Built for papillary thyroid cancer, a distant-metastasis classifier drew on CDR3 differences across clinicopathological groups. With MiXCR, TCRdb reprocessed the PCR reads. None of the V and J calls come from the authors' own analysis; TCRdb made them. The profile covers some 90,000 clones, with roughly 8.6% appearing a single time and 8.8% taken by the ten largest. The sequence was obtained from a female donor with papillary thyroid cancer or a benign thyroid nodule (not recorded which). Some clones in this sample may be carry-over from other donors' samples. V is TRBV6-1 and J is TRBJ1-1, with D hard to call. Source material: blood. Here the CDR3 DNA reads TGTGCCAGCAGTGAAGTCCCCACTGAAGCTTTCTTT. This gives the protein CASSEVPTEAFF.